This note documents a single T cell receptor beta chain sequence. As it was prepared, the TCRbeta library received unique molecular identifiers. TCRdb processed the PCR reads anew with MiXCR; each CDR3 protein has one entry. The sample holds fewer than 150,000 distinct CDR3 sequences, roughly 10% seen once. This sample was included in a study of T-cell reconstitution after alpha-beta-depleted transplantation in children. Between the trimmed V and J ends, which lost 0 bases and 2 bases, there was a span of 7 bases. CDR3 length: 14 residues. CDR1 is SGDLS, CDR2 YYNGEE, per germline. The TCR sequence derives from a girl under three years old who had a stem cell transplant for combined immunodeficiency, so the T cells may come from the graft donor. This specimen was PBMCs, mostly from graft donor cells, taken 180 days after TCRalphabeta/CD19-depleted stem cell transplant. This rearrangement joins TRBV9 to TRBJ2-3; no reliable D call. The CDR3 DNA reads as TGTGCCAGCAGCGTAGAGACCAACACAGATACGCAGTATTTT. Translated: CASSVETNTDTQYF.